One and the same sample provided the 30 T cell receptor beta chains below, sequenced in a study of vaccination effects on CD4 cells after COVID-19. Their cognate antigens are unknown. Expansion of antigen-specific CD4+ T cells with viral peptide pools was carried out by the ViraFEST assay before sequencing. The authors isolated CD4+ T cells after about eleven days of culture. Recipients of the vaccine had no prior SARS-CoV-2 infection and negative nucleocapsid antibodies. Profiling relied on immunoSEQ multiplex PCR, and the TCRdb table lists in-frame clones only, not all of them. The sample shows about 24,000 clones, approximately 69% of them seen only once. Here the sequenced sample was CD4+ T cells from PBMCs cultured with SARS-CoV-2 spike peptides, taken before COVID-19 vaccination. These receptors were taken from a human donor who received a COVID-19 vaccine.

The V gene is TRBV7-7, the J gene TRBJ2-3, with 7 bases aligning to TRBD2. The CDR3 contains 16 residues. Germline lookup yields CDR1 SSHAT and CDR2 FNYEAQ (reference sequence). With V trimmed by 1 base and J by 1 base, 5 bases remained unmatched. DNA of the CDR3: TGTGCCAGCAGCTTAGGTCGGGGGGACCGCACAGATACGCAGTATTTT. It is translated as CASSLGRGDRTDTQYF.

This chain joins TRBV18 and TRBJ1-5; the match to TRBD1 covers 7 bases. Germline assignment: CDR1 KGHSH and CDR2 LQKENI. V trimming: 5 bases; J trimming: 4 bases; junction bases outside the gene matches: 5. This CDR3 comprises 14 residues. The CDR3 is CASSETGRNQPQHF. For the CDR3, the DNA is TGTGCCAGCTCAGAGACAGGGAGGAATCAGCCCCAGCATTTT.

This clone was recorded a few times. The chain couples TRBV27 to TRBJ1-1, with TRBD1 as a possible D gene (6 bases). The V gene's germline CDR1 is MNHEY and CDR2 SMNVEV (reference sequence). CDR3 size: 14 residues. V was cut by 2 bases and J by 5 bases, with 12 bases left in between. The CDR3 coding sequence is TGTGCCAGCAGTTTAAGCCAGGGGCGAACTGAAGCTTTCTTT. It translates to CASSLSQGRTEAFF.

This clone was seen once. Written as DNA, the CDR3 is TGTGCCAGCAGCCAAGGTACCTCAACTAATGAAAAACTGTTTTTT. This sequence encodes CASSQGTSTNEKLFF. This chain connects TRBV4-2 to TRBJ1-4, with D uncertain. Germline loops: CDR1 LGHNA, CDR2 YNFKEQ. The CDR3 sequence is 15 residues long. V was clipped by 1 base and J by 0 bases, with 6 bases between them.

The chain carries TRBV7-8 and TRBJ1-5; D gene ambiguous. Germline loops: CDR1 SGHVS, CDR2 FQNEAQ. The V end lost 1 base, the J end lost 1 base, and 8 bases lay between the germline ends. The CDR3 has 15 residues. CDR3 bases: TGTGCCAGCAGCTTAGGAGGTGGGAGCAATCAGCCCCAGCATTTT. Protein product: CASSLGGGSNQPQHF.

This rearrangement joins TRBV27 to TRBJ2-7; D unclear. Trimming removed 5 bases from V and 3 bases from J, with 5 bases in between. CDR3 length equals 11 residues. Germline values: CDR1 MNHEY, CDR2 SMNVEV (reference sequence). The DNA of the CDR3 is TGTGCCAGCAGTAGGTGCTACGAGCAGTACTTC. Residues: CASSRCYEQYF.

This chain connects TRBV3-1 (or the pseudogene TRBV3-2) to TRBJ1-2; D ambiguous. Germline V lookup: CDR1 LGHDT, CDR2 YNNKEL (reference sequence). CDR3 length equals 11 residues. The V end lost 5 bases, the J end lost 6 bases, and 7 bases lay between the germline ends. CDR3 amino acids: CASSGENGYTF. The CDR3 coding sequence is TGTGCCAGCAGCGGGGAGAATGGCTACACCTTC.

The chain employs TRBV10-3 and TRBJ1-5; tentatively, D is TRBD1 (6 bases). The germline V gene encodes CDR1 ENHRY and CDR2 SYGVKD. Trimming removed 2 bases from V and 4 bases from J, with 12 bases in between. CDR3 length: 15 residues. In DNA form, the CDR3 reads TGTGCCATCAGTGAGACAGGGAGGTGGAATCAGCCCCAGCATTTT. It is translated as CAISETGRWNQPQHF.

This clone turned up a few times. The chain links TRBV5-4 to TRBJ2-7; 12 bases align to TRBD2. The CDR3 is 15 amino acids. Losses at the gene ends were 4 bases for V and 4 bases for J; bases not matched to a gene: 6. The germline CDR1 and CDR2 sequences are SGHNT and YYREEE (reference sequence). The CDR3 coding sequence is TGTGCCAGCAGCGTGGGACTAGCGGGCTTTTACGAGCAGTACTTC. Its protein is CASSVGLAGFYEQYF.

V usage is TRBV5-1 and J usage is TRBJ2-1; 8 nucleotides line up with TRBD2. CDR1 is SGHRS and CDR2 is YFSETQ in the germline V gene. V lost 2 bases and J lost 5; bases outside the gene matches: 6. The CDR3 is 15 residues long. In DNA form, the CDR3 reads TGCGCCAGCAGCTTTGACGGGAGGGAGGACAATGAGCAGTTCTTC. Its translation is CASSFDGREDNEQFF.

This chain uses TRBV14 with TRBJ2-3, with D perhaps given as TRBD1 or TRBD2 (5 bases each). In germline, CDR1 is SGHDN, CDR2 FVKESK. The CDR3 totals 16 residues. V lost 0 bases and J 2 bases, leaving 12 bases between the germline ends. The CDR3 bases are TGTGCCAGCAGCCAAGATACTTGGGACGCCACAGATACGCAGTATTTT. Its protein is CASSQDTWDATDTQYF.

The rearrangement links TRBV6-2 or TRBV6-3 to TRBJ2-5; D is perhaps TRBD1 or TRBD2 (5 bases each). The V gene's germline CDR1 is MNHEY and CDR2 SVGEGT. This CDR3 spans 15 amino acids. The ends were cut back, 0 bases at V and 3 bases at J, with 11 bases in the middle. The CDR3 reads CASSYSRGIEETQYF. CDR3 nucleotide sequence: TGTGCCAGCAGTTACTCGAGGGGTATAGAAGAGACCCAGTACTTC.

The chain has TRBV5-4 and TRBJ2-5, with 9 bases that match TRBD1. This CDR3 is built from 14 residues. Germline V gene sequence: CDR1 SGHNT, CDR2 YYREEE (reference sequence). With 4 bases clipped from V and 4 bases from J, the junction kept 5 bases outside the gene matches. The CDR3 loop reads CASSVTGGAETQYF. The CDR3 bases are TGTGCCAGCAGCGTAACAGGGGGCGCAGAGACCCAGTACTTC. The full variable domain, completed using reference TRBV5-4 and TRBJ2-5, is ETGVTQSPTHLIKTRGQQVTLRCSSQSGHNTVSWYQQALGQGPQFIFQYYREEENGRGNFPPRFSGLQFPNYSSELNVNALELDDSALYLCASSVTGGAETQYFGPGTRLLVL.

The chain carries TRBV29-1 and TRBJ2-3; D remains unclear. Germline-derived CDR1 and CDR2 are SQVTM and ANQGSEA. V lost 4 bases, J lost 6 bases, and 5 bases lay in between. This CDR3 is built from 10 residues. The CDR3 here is CSVGEDTQYF. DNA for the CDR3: TGCAGCGTTGGTGAGGATACGCAGTATTTT.

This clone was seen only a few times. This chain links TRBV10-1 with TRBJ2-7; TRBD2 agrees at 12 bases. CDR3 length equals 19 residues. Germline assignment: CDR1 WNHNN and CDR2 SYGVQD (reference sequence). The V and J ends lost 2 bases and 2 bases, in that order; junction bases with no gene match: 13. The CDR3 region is CASSEPLVRRTSGTYEQYF. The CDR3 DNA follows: TGCGCCAGCAGTGAGCCGTTGGTTCGTCGGACTAGCGGGACCTACGAGCAGTACTTC.

The CDR3 sequence is CASSQDVGEVGYTF. Here the CDR3 DNA reads TGTGCCAGCAGCCAAGATGTAGGGGAAGTTGGCTACACCTTC. The chain employs TRBV3-1 (or the pseudogene TRBV3-2) and TRBJ1-2; D is possibly TRBD1 (5 bases). The V end was cut by 0 bases, the J end by 7 bases, with 12 bases between. Looked up from germline, CDR1 is LGHDT and CDR2 is YNNKEL (reference sequence). There are 14 residues in the CDR3.

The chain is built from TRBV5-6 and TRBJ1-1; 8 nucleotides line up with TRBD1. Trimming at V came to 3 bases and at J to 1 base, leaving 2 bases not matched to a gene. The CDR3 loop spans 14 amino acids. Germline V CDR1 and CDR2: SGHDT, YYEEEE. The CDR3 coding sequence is TGTGCCAGCAGCTGGACAGGGACGAACACTGAAGCTTTCTTT. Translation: CASSWTGTNTEAFF.

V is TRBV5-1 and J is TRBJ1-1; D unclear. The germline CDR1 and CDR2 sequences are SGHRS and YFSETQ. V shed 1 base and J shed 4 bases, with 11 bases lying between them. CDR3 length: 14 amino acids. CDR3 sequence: CASSLTTTATEAFF. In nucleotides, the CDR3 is TGCGCCAGCAGCTTGACGACGACGGCCACTGAAGCTTTCTTT. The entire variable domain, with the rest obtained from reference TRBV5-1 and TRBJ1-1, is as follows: KAGVTQTPRYLIKTRGQQVTLSCSPISGHRSVSWYQQTPGQGLQFLFEYFSETQRNKGNFPGRFSGRQFSNSRSEMNVSTLELGDSALYLCASSLTTTATEAFFGQGTRLTVV.

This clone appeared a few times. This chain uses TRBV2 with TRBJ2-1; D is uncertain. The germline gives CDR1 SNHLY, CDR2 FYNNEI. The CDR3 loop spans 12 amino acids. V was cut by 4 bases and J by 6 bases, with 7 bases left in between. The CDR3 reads CASSGPINEQFF. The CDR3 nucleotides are TGTGCCAGCAGTGGGCCCATCAATGAGCAGTTCTTC.

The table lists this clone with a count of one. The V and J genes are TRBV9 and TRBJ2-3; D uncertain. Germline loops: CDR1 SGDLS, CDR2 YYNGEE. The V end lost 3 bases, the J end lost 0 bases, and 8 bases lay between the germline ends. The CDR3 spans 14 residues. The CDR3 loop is CASSASLSTDTQYF. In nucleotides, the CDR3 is TGTGCCAGCAGCGCTTCCTTAAGCACAGATACGCAGTATTTT.

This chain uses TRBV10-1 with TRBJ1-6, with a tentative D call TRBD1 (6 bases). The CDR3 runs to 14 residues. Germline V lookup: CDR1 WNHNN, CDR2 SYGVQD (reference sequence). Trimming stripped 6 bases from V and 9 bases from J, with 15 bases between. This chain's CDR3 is CASSHRDRSSPLHF. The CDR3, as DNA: TGCGCCAGCAGCCACAGGGATCGAAGTTCACCCCTCCACTTT.

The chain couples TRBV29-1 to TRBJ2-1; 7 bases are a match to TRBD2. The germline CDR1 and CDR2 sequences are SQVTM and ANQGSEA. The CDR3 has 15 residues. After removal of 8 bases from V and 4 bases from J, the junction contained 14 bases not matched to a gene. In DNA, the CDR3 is TGCAGCTCCGGTGGGGGGGGTAGCAGTTACAATGAGCAGTTCTTC. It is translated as CSSGGGGSSYNEQFF.

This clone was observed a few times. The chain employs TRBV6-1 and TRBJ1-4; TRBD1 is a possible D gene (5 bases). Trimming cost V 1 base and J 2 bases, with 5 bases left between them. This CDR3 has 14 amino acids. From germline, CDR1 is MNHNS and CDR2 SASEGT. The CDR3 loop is CASSEGGTNEKLFF. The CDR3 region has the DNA TGTGCCAGCAGTGAAGGGGGGACTAATGAAAAACTGTTTTTT.

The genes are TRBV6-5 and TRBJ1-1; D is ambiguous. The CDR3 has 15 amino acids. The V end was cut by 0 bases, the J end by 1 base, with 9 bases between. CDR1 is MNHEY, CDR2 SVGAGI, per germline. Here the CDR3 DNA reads TGTGCCAGCAGTTACTCCCTCGAAACGAACACTGAAGCTTTCTTT. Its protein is CASSYSLETNTEAFF.

The CDR3 nucleotides are TGTGCCAGTAGTAGGACAGTACCCCCCAGGGATGAGCAGTTCTTC. Translated, it gives CASSRTVPPRDEQFF. This chain joins TRBV19 and TRBJ2-1, with TRBD1 as a possible D gene (6 bases). Looked up from germline, CDR1 is LNHDA and CDR2 is SQIVND (reference sequence). V lost 4 bases and J 8 bases, leaving 18 bases between the germline ends. The CDR3 extends over 15 amino acids. Full variable domain (rest looked up from reference TRBV19 and TRBJ2-1): DGGITQSPKYLFRKEGQNVTLSCEQNLNHDAMYWYRQDPGQGLRLIYYSQIVNDFQKGDIAEGYSVSREKKESFPLTVTSAQKNPTAFYLCASSRTVPPRDEQFFGPGTRLTVL.

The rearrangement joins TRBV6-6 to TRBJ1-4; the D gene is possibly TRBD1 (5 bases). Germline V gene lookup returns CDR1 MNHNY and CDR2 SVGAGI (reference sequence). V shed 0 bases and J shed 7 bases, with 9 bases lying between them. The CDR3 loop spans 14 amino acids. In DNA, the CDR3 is TGTGCCAGCAGTTACTCGGGGCGAGGTGAAAAACTGTTTTTT. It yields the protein CASSYSGRGEKLFF.

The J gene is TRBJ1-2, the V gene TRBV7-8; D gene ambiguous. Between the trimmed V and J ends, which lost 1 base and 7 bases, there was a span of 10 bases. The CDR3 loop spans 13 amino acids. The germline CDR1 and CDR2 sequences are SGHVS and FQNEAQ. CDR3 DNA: TGTGCCAGCAGCTTAGATTTGGGATCTGGCTACACCTTC. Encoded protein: CASSLDLGSGYTF. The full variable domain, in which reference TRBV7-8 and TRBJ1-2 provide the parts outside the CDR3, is GAGVSQSPRYKVAKRGQDVALRCDPISGHVSLFWYQQALGQGPEFLTYFQNEAQLDKSGLPSDRFFAERPEGSVSTLKIQRTQQEDSAVYLCASSLDLGSGYTFGSGTRLTVV.

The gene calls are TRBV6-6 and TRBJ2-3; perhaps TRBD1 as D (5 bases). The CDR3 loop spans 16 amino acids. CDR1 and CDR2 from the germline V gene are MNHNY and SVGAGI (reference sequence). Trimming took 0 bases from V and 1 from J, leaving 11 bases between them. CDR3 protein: CASSYSARAGTDTQYF. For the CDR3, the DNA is TGTGCCAGCAGTTACTCGGCCAGGGCTGGCACAGATACGCAGTATTTT.

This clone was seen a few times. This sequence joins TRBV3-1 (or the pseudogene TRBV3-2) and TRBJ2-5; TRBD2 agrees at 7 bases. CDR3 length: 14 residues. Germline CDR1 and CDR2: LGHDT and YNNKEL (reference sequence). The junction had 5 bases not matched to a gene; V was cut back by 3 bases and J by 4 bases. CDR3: CASSHFGEGETQYF. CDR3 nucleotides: TGTGCCAGCAGCCACTTTGGGGAGGGAGAGACCCAGTACTTC.

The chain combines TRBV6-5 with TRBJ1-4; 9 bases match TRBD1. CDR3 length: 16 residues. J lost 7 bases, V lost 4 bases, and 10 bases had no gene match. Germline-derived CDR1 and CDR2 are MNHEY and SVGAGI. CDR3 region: CASSSGTGNPTEKLFF. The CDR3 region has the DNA TGTGCCAGCAGTTCCGGGACAGGGAATCCTACTGAAAAACTGTTTTTT.